This T cell receptor (beta chain) originates from a study of regulatory T cells in long-lasting Graves disease. Study context: The study enrolled newly diagnosed Graves' patients on antithyroid drugs under 3 months.

The CDR3 totals 18 residues. Germline V CDR1 and CDR2: LGHNA, YNFKEQ. V lost 0 bases to trimming and J lost 5 bases, with 22 bases between them. iRepertoire HTBI primers and Arm-PCR of CDR3 regions built TCR beta libraries. MiXCR, run by TCRdb on the multiplex PCR reads, gives a single entry per CDR3 protein. The table includes 300,000 to 450,000 distinct CDR3 sequences, 15% to 17% detected once. Study-wide results and caveats: TRBV28, TRBJ1-2 and TRBJ2-5 were favored in persistent disease.

Specified time point: newly diagnosed GD, antithyroid drugs for less than 3 months. RNA from PBMCs was the source of the TCR library. This clonotype was found many times. The antigen is undetermined. This rearrangement joins TRBV4-2 to TRBJ1-1; no reliable D call. Here the sequenced sample was peripheral blood mononuclear cells (PBMCs), taken at new diagnosis, from a patient treated with antithyroid drugs. The receptor comes from a female donor with Graves disease. The CDR3 reads CASSQEPSGPAVDTEAFF. CDR3 bases: TGTGCCAGCAGCCAAGAACCCTCGGGCCCCGCCGTTGATACTGAAGCTTTCTTT.